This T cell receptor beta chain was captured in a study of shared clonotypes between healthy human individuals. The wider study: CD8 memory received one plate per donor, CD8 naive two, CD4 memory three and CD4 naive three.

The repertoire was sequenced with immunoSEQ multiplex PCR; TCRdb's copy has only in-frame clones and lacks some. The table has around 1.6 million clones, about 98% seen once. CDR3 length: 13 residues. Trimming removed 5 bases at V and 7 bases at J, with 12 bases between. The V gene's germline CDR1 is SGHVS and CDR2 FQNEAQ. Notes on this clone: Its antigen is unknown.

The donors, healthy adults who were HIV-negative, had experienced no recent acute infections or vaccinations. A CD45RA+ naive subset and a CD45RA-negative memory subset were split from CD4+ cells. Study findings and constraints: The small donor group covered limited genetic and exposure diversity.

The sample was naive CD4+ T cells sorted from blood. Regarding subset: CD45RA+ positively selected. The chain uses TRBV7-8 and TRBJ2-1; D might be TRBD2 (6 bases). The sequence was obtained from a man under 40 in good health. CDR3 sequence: CASSPGVVNEQFF. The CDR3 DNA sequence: TGTGCCAGCAGCCCGGGGGTAGTGAATGAGCAGTTCTTC.